These 15 T cell receptor beta chains originate from one sample sequenced in a study of T cell responses to AZD1222 COVID-19 vaccine. Here immunoSEQ multiplex PCR was the method, and the copy in TCRdb shows in-frame clones only, minus some. The sample contains under 70,000 clones, 75% to 85% of which appear only once. Sequencing was performed on peripheral blood, taken on day 0 of MenACWY control vaccination. These TCRs come from an adult in good health.

This sequence joins TRBV2 and TRBJ1-5; D is perhaps TRBD1 (5 bases). The CDR3 has 14 residues. Germline CDR1 and CDR2: SNHLY and FYNNEI. V gave up 1 base and J gave up 7 bases, with 11 bases separating them. CDR3 nucleotides: TGTGCCAGCAGTGAAGGAAGGGGCCCCCAGCCCCAGCATTTT. As protein: CASSEGRGPQPQHF.

This clone was detected only once. The chain has TRBV11-2 and TRBJ1-4, with D hard to call. The V end lost 1 base, the J end lost 9 bases, and 15 bases lay between the germline ends. The CDR3 has 15 residues. The germline CDR1 and CDR2 sequences are SGHAT and FQNNGV. This CDR3 reads CASSLGPPDMKKLFF. In DNA, the CDR3 is TGTGCCAGCAGCTTAGGCCCTCCTGACATGAAAAAACTGTTTTTT.

The chain carries TRBV7-9 and TRBJ1-1, with D hard to call. V lost 3 bases, J lost 5 bases, and 10 bases lay in between. Germline V gene sequence: CDR1 SEHNR, CDR2 FQNEAQ (reference sequence). This CDR3 has 13 residues. The CDR3 sequence: CASSFYGETEAFF. The DNA for the CDR3 is TGTGCCAGCAGCTTTTACGGGGAAACTGAAGCTTTCTTT. The whole variable domain, filled in from reference TRBV7-9 and TRBJ1-1, reads DTGVSQNPRHKITKRGQNVTFRCDPISEHNRLYWYRQTLGQGPEFLTYFQNEAQLEKSRLLSDRFSAERPKGSFSTLEIQRTEQGDSAMYLCASSFYGETEAFFGQGTRLTVV.

This clone was observed a single time. The gene calls are TRBV4-1 and TRBJ2-7, with D maybe TRBD1 (5 bases). The germline V gene encodes CDR1 MGHRA and CDR2 YSYEKL. Trimming left V 0 bases short and J 7 bases short, with 25 bases between. CDR3 length: 18 residues. CDR3 DNA sequence: TGCGCCAGCAGCCAAGATCCGTGGGGCTTCATCCGGCCCAAAGAGCAGTACTTC. It is translated as CASSQDPWGFIRPKEQYF.

This sequence joins TRBV29-1 and TRBJ1-1, with D maybe TRBD1 (5 bases). The CDR3 extends over 12 amino acids. V lost 5 bases and J 1 base, leaving 8 bases between the germline ends. Germline V lookup: CDR1 SQVTM, CDR2 ANQGSEA. The CDR3 nucleotides read TGCAGCGTTTGGGACGGGAACACTGAAGCTTTCTTT. Translated: CSVWDGNTEAFF.

This clone was observed a few times. In DNA, the CDR3 is TGTGCCAGTAGTCTCAGAGAGGCGCCCCAGCATTTT. Encoded protein: CASSLREAPQHF. The rearrangement uses TRBV19 and TRBJ1-5; no clear D gene. The V and J ends lost 5 bases and 9 bases respectively, with 11 bases between them. Germline CDR1 reads LNHDA; CDR2 reads SQIVND (reference sequence). The CDR3 is made up of 12 amino acids. Supplemented by reference TRBV19 and TRBJ1-5, the full variable domain reads DGGITQSPKYLFRKEGQNVTLSCEQNLNHDAMYWYRQDPGQGLRLIYYSQIVNDFQKGDIAEGYSVSREKKESFPLTVTSAQKNPTAFYLCASSLREAPQHFGDGTRLSIL.

The CDR3 nucleotides are TGTGCCAGCAGCTTAGCGGGCCTAACTAGTGAGCAGTTCTTC. This translates into CASSLAGLTSEQFF. V and J are TRBV11-2 and TRBJ2-1; possibly TRBD2 for D (5 bases). This CDR3 has 14 amino acids. The germline V gene has CDR1 SGHAT and CDR2 FQNNGV. The V end lost 1 base, the J end lost 9 bases, and 13 bases lay between the germline ends. Using reference TRBV11-2 and TRBJ2-1 for the parts outside the CDR3, the full variable domain is EAGVAQSPRYKIIEKRQSVAFWCNPISGHATLYWYQQILGQGPKLLIQFQNNGVVDDSQLPKDRFSAERLKGVDSTLKIQPAKLEDSAVYLCASSLAGLTSEQFFGPGTRLTVL.

The V and J genes are TRBV2 and TRBJ1-2; TRBD1 might be the D (6 bases). CDR1 and CDR2 from the germline V gene are SNHLY and FYNNEI. Trimming stripped 8 bases from V and 4 bases from J, with 11 bases between. The CDR3 length is 12 residues. This chain's CDR3 is CASVRGSYGYTF. CDR3 nucleotide sequence: TGTGCCAGCGTGAGGGGGAGCTATGGCTACACCTTC.

This clone came up once. The chain is built from TRBV6-2 or TRBV6-3 and TRBJ1-1; no reliable D call. V was trimmed by 6 bases and J by 5 bases, leaving 22 bases between them. The CDR3 is made up of 16 amino acids. Germline V gene data show CDR1 as MNHEY and CDR2 as SVGEGT. The CDR3 reads CASSLRRAARWTEAFF. The CDR3 DNA follows: TGTGCCAGCAGCTTGAGGCGGGCCGCGCGGTGGACTGAAGCTTTCTTT.

The CDR3 DNA reads as TGTGCCTGGAAGAAAGGTCAAATAGTACTCCATAATTCACCCCTCCACTTT. Translating gives CAWKKGQIVLHNSPLHF. J is TRBJ1-6 and V is TRBV30; no firm D call. Per the germline V gene, CDR1 is GTSNPN and CDR2 is SVGIG (reference sequence). Trimming cost V 4 bases and J 5 bases, with 21 bases left between them. The CDR3 has 17 amino acids.

Only one count was recorded for this clone. The genes are TRBV7-8 and TRBJ1-3; 7 bases are a match to TRBD1. The J segment lost 0 bases and the V segment lost 8 bases, leaving 13 bases of the junction unmatched. The CDR3 runs 17 residues. CDR1 and CDR2 from the germline V gene are SGHVS and FQNEAQ. In DNA, the CDR3 is TGTGCCAGCGGGGACAGCTCGGCCCTCAGCTCTGGAAACACCATATATTTT. It translates to CASGDSSALSSGNTIYF.

The chain couples TRBV7-2 to TRBJ1-1, with D possibly matching TRBD1 (6 bases). The V gene's germline CDR1 is SGHTA and CDR2 FQGNSA. CDR3 length equals 15 residues. Trimming shortened V by 1 base and J by 1 base, and 10 bases separated the two germline ends. This CDR3 is CASSLDRARNTEAFF. The CDR3 DNA follows: TGTGCCAGCAGCTTAGACAGGGCCAGGAACACTGAAGCTTTCTTT.

V usage is TRBV19 and J usage is TRBJ2-1; TRBD1 matches 12 bases. The CDR3 sequence is 17 residues long. J was trimmed by 6 bases and V by 0 bases; bases with no gene match: 6. CDR1 and CDR2 from the germline V gene are LNHDA and SQIVND (reference sequence). The CDR3 sequence is CASSIEGTGGLRNEQFF. The CDR3 DNA reads as TGTGCCAGTAGTATAGAAGGGACAGGGGGCCTTCGCAATGAGCAGTTCTTC. The entire variable domain, with the rest obtained from reference TRBV19 and TRBJ2-1, is as follows: DGGITQSPKYLFRKEGQNVTLSCEQNLNHDAMYWYRQDPGQGLRLIYYSQIVNDFQKGDIAEGYSVSREKKESFPLTVTSAQKNPTAFYLCASSIEGTGGLRNEQFFGPGTRLTVL.

This chain uses TRBV6-2 or TRBV6-3 with TRBJ2-1; 11 nucleotides agree with TRBD2. Germline values: CDR1 MNHEY, CDR2 SVGEGT. The CDR3 length is 17 residues. Losses at the gene ends were 4 bases for V and 8 bases for J; bases not matched to a gene: 13. DNA of the CDR3: TGTGCCAGCAGTTCTACCGGGAGGGGACTAGCGGTCGATGAGCAGTTCTTC. Encoded protein: CASSSTGRGLAVDEQFF.

In its sample, this clone was seen once. The chain combines TRBV27 with TRBJ2-1; tentatively, D is TRBD2 (5 bases). CDR3 length: 15 residues. Between the trimmed V and J ends, which lost 3 bases and 0 bases, there was a span of 9 bases. Germline CDR1 MNHEY, CDR2 SMNVEV (reference sequence). CDR3 in amino acids: CASSLDFYSYNEQFF. CDR3 sequence (DNA): TGTGCCAGCAGTTTGGACTTTTACTCCTACAATGAGCAGTTCTTC.